Listed below are T cell receptor beta chains from one sample, sequenced in a study of blood T cell repertoires in COVID-19. Generated by immunoSEQ multiplex PCR, the TCRdb table keeps only in-frame clones and is missing some. Found here are about 150,000 clones, roughly 84% of them singletons; the top ten hold approximately 14%. Sequencing was carried out using peripheral blood. The receptors stem from a man younger than 35 with active or convalescent COVID-19. Each CDR3 is given with its conserved first and last residue. Fields, in order: J gene, V gene, clone size, D gene, CDR3 DNA, CDR3 protein. D genes are given only for firm matches. Size is stated for part of the rows, as once, few or many counts, or as a class when the clone is expanded.

TRBJ1-4,TRBV12-3/TRBV12-4,-,-,TGTGCCAGCAGTTTGGTAGGGAGAGGAAAACTGTTTTTT,CASSLVGRGKLFF
TRBJ2-5,TRBV2,-,TRBD1,TGTGCCAGCAGCGGGACAGGGGTTACAGAGACCCAGTACTTC,CASSGTGVTETQYF
TRBJ2-7,TRBV4-3,-,-,TGCGCCAGCAGCCAAGAGTCTACTTTCTACGAGCAGTACTTC,CASSQESTFYEQYF
TRBJ2-1,TRBV7-2,few,TRBD2,TGTGCCAGCAGCCCGCCCGCTAGCGGGGCACAGGAGCAGTTCTTC,CASSPPASGAQEQFF
TRBJ2-3,TRBV7-3,-,-,TGTGCCAGCAGCCCCCAAGGGGGAGGGTTAGATACGCAGTATTTT,CASSPQGGGLDTQYF
TRBJ1-2,TRBV6-6,-,-,TGTGCCAGCAGTTACTCCGGCGATGGAGGGACCTATGGCTACACCTTC,CASSYSGDGGTYGYTF
TRBJ1-6,TRBV24-1,-,-,TGTGCCACTCGGGAGAAGCCCTCTCTAATACCCTCCGAGGCCCTCCACTTT,CATREKPSLIPSEALHF
TRBJ2-6,TRBV9,-,TRBD1,TGTGCCAGCAGCTATACGACAGGGAGCTCTGGGGCCAACGTCCTGACTTTC,CASSYTTGSSGANVLTF
TRBJ1-3,TRBV18,-,TRBD1,TGTGCCAGCTCACTTGACAGGGGCGCTGGAAACACCATATATTTT,CASSLDRGAGNTIYF
TRBJ1-1,TRBV11-2,-,-,TGTGCCAGCAGCTTAGCCCCCCCGGCTGAAGCTTTCTTT,CASSLAPPAEAFF
TRBJ2-3,TRBV6-5,-,TRBD2,TGTGCCAGCAGTTACCGCGGGGGGCCGAGCACAGATACGCAGTATTTT,CASSYRGGPSTDTQYF
TRBJ1-4,TRBV6-5,-,TRBD1,TGTGCCAGCAGTTCGCGGACAGGAGCAACTAATGAAAAACTGTTTTTT,CASSSRTGATNEKLFF
TRBJ2-3,TRBV10-3,-,TRBD1,TGTGCCATCAGTGGAGGACTGGACAGGGGAGGCACAGATACGCAGTATTTT,CAISGGLDRGGTDTQYF
TRBJ2-5,TRBV28,once,TRBD1,TGTGCCAGCAGTTTCGACAGGGTACGAGAGACCCAGTACTTC,CASSFDRVRETQYF
TRBJ2-2,TRBV4-1,few,TRBD2,TGCGCCAGCAGCCAAGATGGGCGCGGGGCGGGAGCGCTCACCGGGGAGCTGTTTTTT,CASSQDGRGAGALTGELFF
TRBJ2-7,TRBV4-1,-,-,TGCGCCAGCAGCCAAGAGTGGGGCAGAGTTTTCTCCTACGAGCAGTACTTC,CASSQEWGRVFSYEQYF
TRBJ2-5,TRBV5-1,-,TRBD1,TGCGCCAGCAGTGTTACGGGACAGGGGTTCAAGACCCAGTACTTC,CASSVTGQGFKTQYF
TRBJ2-6,TRBV27,-,TRBD1,TGTGCCAGCAGTTTCGACAGGGTTGGGGCCAACGTCCTGACTTTC,CASSFDRVGANVLTF
TRBJ1-1,TRBV4-1,once,TRBD1,TGCGCCAGCAGCCGACCGGGACAGAAAAGAACTGAAGCTTTCTTT,CASSRPGQKRTEAFF
TRBJ2-4,TRBV28,-,-,TGTGCCAGCAGTTTACTAGCCAAAAACATTCAGTACTTC,CASSLLAKNIQYF
TRBJ2-7,TRBV24-1,-,TRBD1,TGTGCCACCAGTTACACCAGGACAGGATCAACCCAATCCTCCTACGAGCAGTACTTC,CATSYTRTGSTQSSYEQYF
TRBJ1-2,TRBV19,-,-,TGTGCCAGTAGTATAGGTTTTGAGAGCAATGGCTACACCTTC,CASSIGFESNGYTF
TRBJ2-7,TRBV15,-,-,TGTGCCGCCTCGGTCGGGACATCATACGAGCAGTACTTC,CAASVGTSYEQYF
TRBJ1-2,TRBV6-1,once,-,TGTGCCAGCAGTGAAGCGGATCTAACTCAAGCGGGACCGGAAGGCTACACCTTC,CASSEADLTQAGPEGYTF
TRBJ2-7,TRBV27,-,-,TGTGCCAGTTGGAGCTATTACCCCTACGAGCAGTACTTC,CASWSYYPYEQYF
TRBJ1-2,TRBV7-2,-,-,TGTGCCAGCAGCTCCCTCGGCCGGGGAAACTATGGCTACACCTTC,CASSSLGRGNYGYTF
TRBJ1-2,TRBV19,few,TRBD1,TGTGCCAGTAGTTATCTCCGGGACAGGAAGAATGGCTACACCTTC,CASSYLRDRKNGYTF
TRBJ2-1,TRBV5-6,-,-,TGTGCCAGCAGCTTGCACCGGGACATGGGCCGACGGTTCTTC,CASSLHRDMGRRFF
TRBJ2-1,TRBV9,once,TRBD2,TGTGCCAGCAGCGTAGGGACTAGCGGGAGTATGTATGAGCAGTTCTTC,CASSVGTSGSMYEQFF
TRBJ2-5,TRBV7-9,-,-,TGTGCCAGCAGCTTAGATCGAATCGTGGGCTTCCAAGAGACCCAGTACTTC,CASSLDRIVGFQETQYF
TRBJ2-3,TRBV5-8,-,TRBD2,TGTGCCAGCAGCTTGGGACTAGCGACCACAGATACGCAGTATTTT,CASSLGLATTDTQYF
TRBJ1-4,TRBV5-4,-,-,TGTGCCAGCAGCTTGGTGCCGGCAACTAATGAAAAACTGTTTTTT,CASSLVPATNEKLFF
TRBJ2-5,TRBV28,few,TRBD1,TGTGCCAGCACCGGGACAGGGGGTGGAAACAGGGAGACCCAGTACTTC,CASTGTGGGNRETQYF
TRBJ1-1,TRBV7-9,-,TRBD1,TGTGCCAGCAGCTTAGGGACAGGGCGTTTTAACACTGAAGCTTTCTTT,CASSLGTGRFNTEAFF
TRBJ2-7,TRBV30,-,-,TGTGCCTGGAGTGATGGGGAGAGCTCCTACGAGCAGTACTTC,CAWSDGESSYEQYF
TRBJ1-2,TRBV9,-,TRBD1,TGTGCCAGCAGCGCAGGGGGAGGATACTATGGCTACACCTTC,CASSAGGGYYGYTF
TRBJ2-2,TRBV7-8,-,TRBD1,TGTGCCAGCAGCTTAGAGGACAGGGTGTACACCGGGGAGCTGTTTTTT,CASSLEDRVYTGELFF
TRBJ1-5,TRBV5-8,few,-,TGTGCCAGCAGCCGTGACAGCTATAGCAATCAGCCCCAGCATTTT,CASSRDSYSNQPQHF
TRBJ2-7,TRBV9,-,-,TGTGCCAGCAGCGCGACCCAGGCCTCCTACGAGCAGTACTTC,CASSATQASYEQYF
TRBJ1-1,TRBV19,-,TRBD1,TGTGCCAGTAAACGGGGGACAGGGGGGAACACTGAAGCTTTCTTT,CASKRGTGGNTEAFF
TRBJ2-7,TRBV7-9,once,-,TGTGCCAGCAGCTACGACAGTTACGAGCAGTACTTC,CASSYDSYEQYF
TRBJ2-2,TRBV11-3,-,-,TGTGCCAGCAGCTCGGGACACGCCACCGGGGAGCTGTTTTTT,CASSSGHATGELFF
TRBJ2-7,TRBV3-1/TRBV3-2,-,TRBD1,TGTGCCAGCAGCCAACCGGGACAGGGGGCGAGCGAGCAGTACTTC,CASSQPGQGASEQYF
TRBJ1-2,TRBV5-1,-,-,TGCGCCAGCAGATGGAGTCTGGAGGATGGCTACACCTTC,CASRWSLEDGYTF
TRBJ1-5,TRBV27,-,-,TGTGCCAGCAGTCAATCCCCCCTTGGGACTTACGAGCGGGGCAATCAGCCCCAGCATTTT,CASSQSPLGTYERGNQPQHF
TRBJ2-7,TRBV20-1,-,-,TGCAGTGCTAGTAAGAGTGGTAGCAGCTACGAGCAGTACTTC,CSASKSGSSYEQYF
TRBJ1-6,TRBV4-1,-,-,TGCGCCAGCAGCCACGACCTCCGGGGGAGCTCCTATAATTCACCCCTCCACTTT,CASSHDLRGSSYNSPLHF